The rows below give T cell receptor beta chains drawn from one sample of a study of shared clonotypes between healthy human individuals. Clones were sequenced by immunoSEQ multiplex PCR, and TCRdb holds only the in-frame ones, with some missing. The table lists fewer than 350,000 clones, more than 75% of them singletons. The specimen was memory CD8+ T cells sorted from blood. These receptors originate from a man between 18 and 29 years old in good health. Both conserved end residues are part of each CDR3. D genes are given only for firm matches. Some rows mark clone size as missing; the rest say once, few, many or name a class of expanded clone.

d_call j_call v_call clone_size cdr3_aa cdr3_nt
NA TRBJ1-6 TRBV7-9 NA CASSLRSNSPLHF TGTGCCAGCAGCTTGAGGTCCAATTCACCCCTCCACTTT
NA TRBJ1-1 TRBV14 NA CASSHLDLNTEAFF TGTGCCAGCAGCCATCTCGACTTGAACACTGAAGCTTTCTTT
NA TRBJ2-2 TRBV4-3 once CASSQRTDYTGELFF TGCGCCAGCAGCCAACGGACGGACTACACCGGGGAGCTGTTTTTT
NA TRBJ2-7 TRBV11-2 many CASSFETPGRGEQYF TGTGCCAGCAGCTTCGAGACCCCTGGTAGGGGGGAGCAGTACTTC
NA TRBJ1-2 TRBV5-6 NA CASIVDGDNYGYTF TGTGCCAGCATCGTGGATGGAGATAACTATGGCTACACCTTC
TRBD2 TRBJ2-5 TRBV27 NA CASSLFGLAGDLQETQYF TGTGCCAGCAGTTTATTTGGTCTAGCGGGGGACCTCCAAGAGACCCAGTACTTC
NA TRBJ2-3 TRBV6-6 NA CASSYPSPGTQYF TGTGCCAGCAGTTACCCGTCCCCCGGTACGCAGTATTTT
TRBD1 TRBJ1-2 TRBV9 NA CASSPQGDYGYTF TGTGCCAGCAGCCCCCAGGGGGACTATGGCTACACCTTC
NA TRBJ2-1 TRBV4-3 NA CASSQDRGEASNEQFF TGCGCCAGCAGCCAAGATCGAGGGGAGGCATCCAATGAGCAGTTCTTC
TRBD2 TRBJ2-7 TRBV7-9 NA CASSLPRGEGQGEQYF TGTGCCAGCAGCTTGCCTCGGGGGGAGGGCCAGGGCGAGCAGTACTTC
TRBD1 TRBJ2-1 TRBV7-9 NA CASSPQGLSEQFF TGTGCCAGCAGCCCACAGGGGTTGAGTGAGCAGTTCTTC
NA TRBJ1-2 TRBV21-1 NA CASATLNYGYTF TGTGCCAGCGCGACCCTAAACTATGGCTACACCTTC
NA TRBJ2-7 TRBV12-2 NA CASRSVREAAYEQYF TGTGCAAGTCGCTCCGTCAGGGAGGCGGCTTACGAGCAGTACTTC
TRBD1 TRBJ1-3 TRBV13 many CASSLEGDRVTGNTIYF TGTGCCAGCAGCTTAGAGGGGGACAGGGTTACCGGAAACACCATATATTTT
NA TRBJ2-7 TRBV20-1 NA CSAFDGYEQYF TGCAGTGCCTTCGACGGCTACGAGCAGTACTTC
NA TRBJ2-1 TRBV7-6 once CASSLWTDYNEQFF TGTGCCAGCAGCTTATGGACAGACTACAATGAGCAGTTCTTC
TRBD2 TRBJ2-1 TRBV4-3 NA CASSVPTASGSNEQFF TGCGCCAGCAGCGTACCCACGGCTAGCGGGAGTAATGAGCAGTTCTTC
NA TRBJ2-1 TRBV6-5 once CASSPTGTEQFF TGTGCCAGCAGCCCTACTGGCACTGAGCAGTTCTTC
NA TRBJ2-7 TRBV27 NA CASSLGQSYEQYF TGTGCCAGCAGTTTAGGGCAGAGCTACGAGCAGTACTTC
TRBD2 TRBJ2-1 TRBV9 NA CASSGVSGLSNEQFF TGTGCCAGCAGCGGTGTTAGCGGGCTAAGCAATGAGCAGTTCTTC
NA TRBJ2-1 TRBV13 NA CASSSTGGSEQFF TGTGCCAGCAGCTCAACTGGGGGGAGTGAGCAGTTCTTC
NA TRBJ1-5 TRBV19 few CASSGQGLNQPQHF TGTGCCAGTAGTGGGCAGGGACTCAATCAGCCCCAGCATTTT
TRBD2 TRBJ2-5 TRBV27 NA CASSWGLAGGRETQYF TGTGCCAGCAGTTGGGGGCTAGCGGGGGGTCGAGAGACCCAGTACTTC
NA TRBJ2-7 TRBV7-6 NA CASSLEVGTSYEQYF TGTGCCAGCAGCTTAGAAGTGGGGACCTCCTACGAGCAGTACTTC